This is a list of T cell receptor beta chains from one sample in a study of cytomegalovirus exposure and HLA in healthy donors. The data were produced by immunoSEQ multiplex PCR, yet TCRdb's version contains in-frame clones alone and is incomplete. The sample has about 96,000 clones, 60% to 75% seen once. Sequencing was done on a sample of PBMCs. These receptor sequences come from a female donor in good health and CMV-seropositive. Both conserved end residues are part of each CDR3. The D gene is left open where the match is weak. Size is stated for part of the rows, as once, few or many counts, or as a class when the clone is expanded.

D: TRBD1
V: TRBV30
J: TRBJ1-1
size: -
DNA: TGTGCCTGGATTCCCACCGACAGGGGCTTGAACACTGAAGCTTTCTTT
CDR3: CAWIPTDRGLNTEAFF

D: TRBD2
V: TRBV7-2
J: TRBJ2-7
size: -
DNA: TGTGCCAGCACCCCCCTAGCGGGAGTATACGAGCAGTACTTC
CDR3: CASTPLAGVYEQYF

D: TRBD2
V: TRBV4-3
J: TRBJ2-7
size: few
DNA: TGCGCCAGCAGCCAAGTTTTCACTAGCGGGGGGGTCTACGAGCAGTACTTC
CDR3: CASSQVFTSGGVYEQYF

D: TRBD1
V: TRBV19
J: TRBJ1-1
size: once
DNA: TGTGCCAGTAGTATCGGACAGGGGAACACTGAAGCTTTCTTT
CDR3: CASSIGQGNTEAFF

D: -
V: TRBV2
J: TRBJ2-1
size: -
DNA: TGTGCCAGCAGTCTATTGCGACAGGAAGAGCAGTTCTTC
CDR3: CASSLLRQEEQFF

D: TRBD2
V: TRBV7-2
J: TRBJ2-3
size: few
DNA: TGTGCCAGCAGCCTCCGAGGCGGGGGGACCACAGATACGCAGTATTTT
CDR3: CASSLRGGGTTDTQYF

D: -
V: TRBV7-9
J: TRBJ1-5
size: few
DNA: TGTGCCAGCAGCTTAGGGGGGGATCAGCCCCAGCATTTT
CDR3: CASSLGGDQPQHF

D: TRBD1
V: TRBV19
J: TRBJ1-2
size: -
DNA: TGTGCCAGTAACAGGGGTCTAAACTATGGCTACACCTTC
CDR3: CASNRGLNYGYTF

D: -
V: TRBV28
J: TRBJ2-7
size: -
DNA: TGTGCCAGCAGTTGGATCGTAAGGGGCTACGAGCAGTACTTC
CDR3: CASSWIVRGYEQYF

D: -
V: TRBV28
J: TRBJ1-2
size: -
DNA: TGTGCCAGCAGTTTCCTAGATGACAGGATCAACTATGGCTACACCTTC
CDR3: CASSFLDDRINYGYTF

D: TRBD1
V: TRBV10-2
J: TRBJ1-5
size: -
DNA: TGCGCCAGCAGTGAGCCCATACCAGGGGGCGGCCAGCCCCAGCATTTT
CDR3: CASSEPIPGGGQPQHF

D: -
V: TRBV20-1
J: TRBJ1-4
size: -
DNA: TGCAGTGCTTACAGCCCGGAAAAACTGTTTTTT
CDR3: CSAYSPEKLFF

D: TRBD2
V: TRBV6-5
J: TRBJ2-1
size: -
DNA: TGTGCCAGCAGTTACTCGACTAGCGGGAATGAGCAGTTCTTC
CDR3: CASSYSTSGNEQFF

D: -
V: TRBV2
J: TRBJ2-5
size: -
DNA: TGTGCCAGCATTGGGAGTCCGATGGAGACCCAGTACTTC
CDR3: CASIGSPMETQYF

D: TRBD2
V: TRBV28
J: TRBJ2-1
size: -
DNA: TGTGCCAGCAGTTTAGCCCCGGGACTAGCGGGAGGGCTCGAGCAGTTCTTC
CDR3: CASSLAPGLAGGLEQFF

D: -
V: TRBV4-1
J: TRBJ2-7
size: few
DNA: TGCGCCAGCAGTCCTGAAGGACTACCGTCCTACGAGCAGTACTTC
CDR3: CASSPEGLPSYEQYF

D: -
V: TRBV29-1
J: TRBJ1-1
size: -
DNA: TGCAGCGTTGTAAGGGGGACTGAAGCTTTCTTT
CDR3: CSVVRGTEAFF

D: -
V: TRBV2
J: TRBJ2-2
size: -
DNA: TGTGCCAGCAGTGTGGAGACGAACACCGGGGAGCTGTTTTTT
CDR3: CASSVETNTGELFF

D: -
V: TRBV30
J: TRBJ1-5
size: -
DNA: TGTGCCTGGGGTTCTCGGACAGCCAGACTTAGCAATCAGCCCCAGCATTTT
CDR3: CAWGSRTARLSNQPQHF

D: -
V: TRBV5-1
J: TRBJ2-2
size: few
DNA: TGCGCCAGCAGCTTGGTCACGAACACCGGGGAGCTGTTTTTT
CDR3: CASSLVTNTGELFF

D: -
V: TRBV30
J: TRBJ1-5
size: -
DNA: TGTGCCTGGAGTGTACGAGCGTCCTATGGCAATCAGCCCCAGCATTTT
CDR3: CAWSVRASYGNQPQHF

D: -
V: TRBV14
J: TRBJ2-7
size: -
DNA: TGTGCCAGCAGCCAAACATTCTACGAGCAGTACTTC
CDR3: CASSQTFYEQYF

D: -
V: TRBV19
J: TRBJ2-5
size: -
DNA: TGTGCCAGTAGTATTAACTACCAAGAGACCCAGTACTTC
CDR3: CASSINYQETQYF

D: -
V: TRBV19
J: TRBJ1-1
size: once
DNA: TGTGCCAGTAGTCTGACAGTGAACACTGAAGCTTTCTTT
CDR3: CASSLTVNTEAFF

D: -
V: TRBV30
J: TRBJ2-2
size: -
DNA: TGTGCCTGGAGCATGACATGGGGCCAATCGGGGGAGCTGTTTTTT
CDR3: CAWSMTWGQSGELFF

D: -
V: TRBV4-1
J: TRBJ1-2
size: -
DNA: TGCGCCAGCAGCCAAGGACAGAGAGGCTACACCTTC
CDR3: CASSQGQRGYTF

D: -
V: TRBV29-1
J: TRBJ2-3
size: few
DNA: TGCAGCGTTCCCATCAGGGTTACAGATACGCAGTATTTT
CDR3: CSVPIRVTDTQYF

D: TRBD1
V: TRBV4-2
J: TRBJ1-2
size: once
DNA: TGTGCCAGCAGCCGGAAGGGACAGGGGGACCGAAGCCGTTCGGGCTACACCTTC
CDR3: CASSRKGQGDRSRSGYTF

D: -
V: TRBV29-1
J: TRBJ2-1
size: few
DNA: TGCAGCGTTGAAGAGACAGACAATGAGCAGTTCTTC
CDR3: CSVEETDNEQFF

D: TRBD2
V: TRBV7-9
J: TRBJ2-4
size: -
DNA: TGTGCCAGCAGCTTACTTGCGGGGGGGCGAGGCATTCAGTACTTC
CDR3: CASSLLAGGRGIQYF

D: -
V: TRBV7-6
J: TRBJ1-1
size: -
DNA: TGTGCCAGCAGCAAAGGGGCGAACACTGAAGCTTTCTTT
CDR3: CASSKGANTEAFF

D: TRBD1
V: TRBV10-2
J: TRBJ1-1
size: -
DNA: TGCGCCAGTCAGGGACAGGGCACCACTGAAGCTTTCTTT
CDR3: CASQGQGTTEAFF

D: -
V: TRBV12-1
J: TRBJ2-7
size: -
DNA: TGTGCCAGCAGCTTTGGGAGTCGCCGGGGCTACGAGCAGTACTTC
CDR3: CASSFGSRRGYEQYF

D: TRBD1
V: TRBV4-2
J: TRBJ1-2
size: -
DNA: TGTGCCAGCACGGACAGGGGCGGCGGGGAATATGGCTACACCTTC
CDR3: CASTDRGGGEYGYTF

D: TRBD2
V: TRBV4-1
J: TRBJ2-2
size: -
DNA: TGCGCCAGCAGCCAAGATTCCGCGGGAGGGAGTGGCACCGGGGAGCTGTTTTTT
CDR3: CASSQDSAGGSGTGELFF

D: TRBD1
V: TRBV10-3
J: TRBJ1-2
size: -
DNA: TGTGCCATCAGTGAAACAGACAGGGGGGAGATCTATGGCTACACCTTC
CDR3: CAISETDRGEIYGYTF

D: TRBD2
V: TRBV7-2
J: TRBJ2-3
size: -
DNA: TGTGCCAGCAGCGCTAGCGGCCTAGCGGGAGTAATTGAGACAGATACGCAGTATTTT
CDR3: CASSASGLAGVIETDTQYF

D: TRBD2
V: TRBV7-2
J: TRBJ2-7
size: -
DNA: TGTGCCAGCAGTGCCGGACTAGCGGGAGCCTACGAGCAGTACTTC
CDR3: CASSAGLAGAYEQYF

D: TRBD1
V: TRBV9
J: TRBJ1-4
size: once
DNA: TGTGCCAGCAGCGCTACCGGGACAGGGGCCCTTCAAATCGGGGAAAAACTGTTTTTT
CDR3: CASSATGTGALQIGEKLFF

D: TRBD2
V: TRBV6-5
J: TRBJ2-7
size: -
DNA: TGTGCCAGCAGGGCGGGGGGGCTGTACGAGCAGTACTTC
CDR3: CASRAGGLYEQYF

D: -
V: TRBV19
J: TRBJ2-7
size: once
DNA: TGTGCCAGTAGGGGAAAGGGGGACGACGAGCAGTACTTC
CDR3: CASRGKGDDEQYF